This T cell receptor beta chain derives from a study of cytomegalovirus exposure and HLA in healthy donors. Study-wide results and limits: For most subjects, TCR beta sequences were reported to predict HLA-A and HLA-B alleles with accuracy. A later analysis found common viral pathogens apparently linked to several of the most significant clusters. Sequencing likely caused a cluster of highly shared sequence variants. Cytomegalovirus status was reportedly diagnosed by the classifier with high sensitivity and specificity.

The CDR3 covers 15 residues. Deletions cut 1 base from V and 8 bases from J, with 17 bases between. Germline loops: CDR1 MGHRA, CDR2 YSYEKL. This clone turned up a few times. Its antigen is currently unknown. Amplification used 60 Vbeta primers and 13 Jbeta primers. Here immunoSEQ multiplex PCR was the method, and the copy in TCRdb shows in-frame clones only, minus some. The sample holds more than 150,000 clones, approximately 84% seen once. The clonotype comes from a girl aged 5-17 years in good health and CMV-seropositive. The sample consisted of PBMCs. The chain recombines TRBV4-1 with TRBJ1-2, with D uncertain. The CDR3 nucleotides read TGCGCCAGCAGCCAAGGGGAGTTTGGGGTCGGGGGCTACACCTTC. Encoded protein: CASSQGEFGVGGYTF.